The following is a TCR beta chain sequence with its context. Per the authors' pipeline: Researchers report that nucleated cell counts were estimated from reference gene primer amplification. Here immunoSEQ multiplex PCR was the method, and the copy in TCRdb shows in-frame clones only, minus some. V and J calls and clone size are as listed in that table; D and trimming were resolved from the DNA. The data hold 80,000 to 100,000 clones, with about 80% observed a single time. The data were obtained in a study of blood T cell repertoires in COVID-19. As for the study in general: Samples taken during acute and convalescent COVID-19 were collected in the United States, Italy and Spain.

CDR1 and CDR2 (germline): SGHRS, YFSETQ. The V end lost 0 bases, the J end lost 5 bases, and 11 bases lay between the germline ends. The CDR3 contains 14 residues. The sequence came from a man in his 70s with active or convalescent COVID-19. Input material: peripheral blood. The chain combines TRBV5-1 with TRBJ2-5, with D maybe TRBD2 (5 bases). The CDR3 is CASSLGPSGETQYF. CDR3 coding DNA: TGCGCCAGCAGCTTGGGACCCTCGGGGGAGACCCAGTACTTC.